At least ten counts were recorded for the clone carrying this T cell receptor beta chain. Time point specified: newly diagnosed GD, antithyroid drugs for less than 3 months. From RNA extracted from PBMCs, the TCR library was made. Assembly of TCR beta libraries relied on iRepertoire HTBI primers together with Arm-PCR of CDR3 regions. TCRdb independently ran MiXCR on the multiplex PCR reads; one entry per CDR3 protein. The repertoire holds about 350,000 distinct CDR3 sequences, about 17% seen once, with around 20% in the top ten. These data belong to a study of regulatory T cells in long-lasting Graves disease. This same sample was also taken into another study, of T cells in Graves' hyperthyroidism and ophthalmopathy.

The receptor was isolated from a young woman with Graves disease. The specimen was peripheral blood mononuclear cells (PBMCs), collected at new diagnosis, from a patient treated with antithyroid drugs.

The CDR3 reads CSAPLGPEQYF. CDR3 DNA: TGCAGTGCTCCCCTCGGGCCAGAGCAGTACTTC. The V gene is TRBV20-1, the J gene TRBJ2-7; D ambiguous. The germline gives CDR1 DFQATT, CDR2 SNEGSKA (reference sequence). Trimming pared 5 bases from V and 7 bases from J, leaving 12 bases between. The CDR3 has 11 amino acids.